Listed here is a single TCR beta chain. Specified treatment: oral pan-JAK inhibitor, 5-10 mg twice daily. The entry originates in a study of CD8+ T cells in alopecia areata. The CDR3 has 15 residues. V was shortened by 0 bases and J by 8 bases, with 19 bases between the two germline ends. Germline assignment: CDR1 GTSNPN and CDR2 SVGIG (reference sequence). As the sequencing template, cDNA was produced by extracting RNA and reverse transcribing it. Libraries were prepared by immunoSEQ multiplex PCR; TCRdb keeps only in-frame clonotypes and omits some of them. Of 180,000 or so clones listed, roughly 60% are singletons.

Sequenced here: CD4+ T cells sorted from blood, sampled at approximately week 60, from a patient treated with tofacitinib. This sequence originates from a human donor with alopecia areata. The chain couples TRBV30 to TRBJ1-2, with unresolved D. The CDR3 loop is CAWSVRFLGNRGYTF. The DNA for the CDR3 is TGTGCCTGGAGTGTGCGGTTTTTGGGGAATCGAGGCTACACCTTC.